This entry lists 28 T cell receptor beta chains sequenced from one sample in a study of blood T cell repertoires in COVID-19. The repertoire was sequenced with immunoSEQ multiplex PCR; TCRdb's copy has only in-frame clones and lacks some. This table holds roughly 500,000 clones, roughly 90% found once. Material for sequencing was PBMCs or T cells enriched from blood (not recorded which). These receptors came from a woman between 35 and 50 years old who had recovered from COVID-19.

This chain joins TRBV27 and TRBJ2-5; 8 bases fit TRBD1. V shed 6 bases and J 2 bases; nucleotides not matched to a gene: 11. Germline V CDR1 and CDR2: MNHEY, SMNVEV (reference sequence). This CDR3 has 16 residues. The CDR3: CASSALERTGQETQYF. In DNA form, the CDR3 reads TGTGCCAGCAGCGCGTTAGAGCGGACAGGGCAAGAGACCCAGTACTTC.

The CDR3 loop reads CASSLGTDNVLTF. The CDR3 DNA reads as TGCGCCAGCAGCTTGGGGACAGACAACGTCCTGACTTTC. The chain combines TRBV5-1 with TRBJ2-6; tentative D call: TRBD1 (6 bases). The CDR3 sequence is 13 residues long. Trimming removed 0 bases from V and 9 bases from J, with 7 bases in between. Germline CDR1 is SGHRS and CDR2 is YFSETQ.

The V gene is TRBV9, the J gene TRBJ1-6; D perhaps matches TRBD1 (6 bases). Trimming removed 3 bases at V and 13 bases at J, with 20 bases between. The V gene's germline CDR1 is SGDLS and CDR2 YYNGEE. CDR3 size: 15 residues. Here the CDR3 DNA reads TGTGCCAGCAGCGCACTGGGGGCCACTTCGGGGCCCCTCCACTTT. Amino acids: CASSALGATSGPLHF.

V gene TRBV7-2 combines with J gene TRBJ1-2, with D possibly being TRBD1 (5 bases). The V gene lost 1 base and the J gene lost 4 bases, with 10 bases spanning the gap. Germline CDR1 SGHTA, CDR2 FQGNSA. This CDR3 comprises 14 residues. The CDR3 coding sequence is TGTGCCAGCAGCTTAGAGCACAGGACCTATGGCTACACCTTC. It translates to CASSLEHRTYGYTF.

The CDR3 loop reads CASSPLSGLWMNEQYF. The CDR3 DNA sequence: TGTGCCAGCTCACCTTTAAGTGGGCTCTGGATGAACGAGCAGTACTTC. The chain links TRBV18 to TRBJ2-7; D gene unclear. This CDR3 has 16 amino acids. Per the germline V gene, CDR1 is KGHSH and CDR2 is LQKENI. V lost 3 bases and J 5 bases, leaving 20 bases between the germline ends.

The chain combines TRBV5-1 with TRBJ1-1; D possibly corresponds to TRBD1 (5 bases). The CDR3 contains 13 residues. V was clipped by 4 bases and J by 6 bases, with 13 bases between them. The germline V gene has CDR1 SGHRS and CDR2 YFSETQ. The CDR3 loop is CASSLNPRAEAFF. The CDR3, as DNA: TGCGCCAGCAGCCTGAACCCCAGGGCTGAAGCTTTCTTT.

This clone was recorded once. The J gene is TRBJ1-1, the V gene TRBV30, with 7 bases aligning to TRBD1. The V gene's germline CDR1 is GTSNPN and CDR2 SVGIG (reference sequence). The CDR3 extends over 13 amino acids. V dropped 3 bases and J dropped 5; count of bases not matched to a gene: 6. The CDR3 DNA reads as TGTGCCTGGAGGAGGGCAGGGGGGACTGAAGCTTTCTTT. Its protein is CAWRRAGGTEAFF.

The rearrangement links TRBV19 to TRBJ1-1; D is ambiguous. Trimming took 6 bases from V and 2 from J, leaving 10 bases between them. Per the germline V gene, CDR1 is LNHDA and CDR2 is SQIVND (reference sequence). The CDR3 spans 13 residues. The CDR3 region is CASSQDRNTEAFF. CDR3 DNA sequence: TGTGCCAGTAGCCAGGATCGAAACACTGAAGCTTTCTTT.

The CDR3 DNA reads TGTGCCATCAGTGACCCGGAGGTTCGTGGCTACACCTTC. Its protein product is CAISDPEVRGYTF. The chain joins TRBV10-3 to TRBJ1-2; D is unclear. Germline CDR1 is ENHRY and CDR2 is SYGVKD. The CDR3 has 13 residues. V was clipped by 3 bases and J by 7 bases, with 12 bases between them.

The gene calls are TRBV19 and TRBJ2-7; D not resolved. Germline CDR1 reads LNHDA; CDR2 reads SQIVND (reference sequence). V lost 1 base, J lost 3 bases, and 10 bases lay in between. The CDR3 length is 14 residues. The DNA for the CDR3 is TGTGCCAGTAGTATAGCTGGCCGTTACTACGAGCAGTACTTC. Translation: CASSIAGRYYEQYF.

The V gene is TRBV27, the J gene TRBJ1-3; unclear D gene. The CDR3 runs 15 residues. CDR1 and CDR2 (germline): MNHEY, SMNVEV (reference sequence). The germline V and J ends were trimmed by 0 bases and 0 bases, with 6 bases remaining between them. In DNA form, the CDR3 reads TGTGCCAGCAGTTTATCTCCGAGCTCTGGAAACACCATATATTTT. Its translation is CASSLSPSSGNTIYF.

The V call is TRBV27, the J call TRBJ2-5; 7 bases agree with TRBD1. CDR1 and CDR2 (germline): MNHEY, SMNVEV (reference sequence). The V segment lost 3 bases and the J segment 4 bases; nucleotides outside the gene matches: 8. There are 15 residues in the CDR3. This CDR3 is CASSFRQGPPETQYF. DNA of the CDR3: TGTGCCAGCAGTTTCCGACAGGGTCCACCAGAGACCCAGTACTTC.

This clone appeared a single time. The rearrangement links TRBV3-1 (or the pseudogene TRBV3-2) to TRBJ1-1, with 8 nucleotides matching TRBD1. J lost 2 bases, V lost 6 bases, and 5 bases had no gene match. Per germline, CDR1 LGHDT and CDR2 YNNKEL (reference sequence). The CDR3 spans 14 residues. CDR3: CASRPRGLNTEAFF. The CDR3 DNA reads TGTGCCAGCAGACCCAGGGGGCTAAACACTGAAGCTTTCTTT.

This chain links TRBV5-4 with TRBJ2-7, with TRBD2 matching 7 bases. CDR3 length: 13 amino acids. Trimming removed 1 base from V and 6 bases from J; junction bases left unmatched: 4. CDR1 is SGHNT, CDR2 YYREEE, per germline (reference sequence). DNA of the CDR3: TGTGCCAGCAGCTTGTGGGGGGGGTTCGAGCAGTACTTC. Amino acid sequence: CASSLWGGFEQYF.

V usage is TRBV9 and J usage is TRBJ2-5, with TRBD2 matching over 12 bases. The CDR3 consists of 16 residues. V dropped 3 bases and J dropped 5; count of bases not matched to a gene: 8. Germline V gives CDR1 SGDLS, CDR2 YYNGEE. CDR3 protein: CASSELLAGGTETQYF. Here the CDR3 DNA reads TGTGCCAGCAGCGAATTACTAGCGGGAGGTACGGAGACCCAGTACTTC.

This clone came up once. Other DNA sequences of this sample code for an identical CDR3. The chain is built from TRBV18 and TRBJ2-7; D gene uncertain. Deletions cut 3 bases from V and 1 base from J, with 10 bases between. This CDR3 spans 14 amino acids. Germline CDR1 and CDR2: KGHSH and LQKENI. The DNA for the CDR3 is TGTGCCAGCTCACCCTCCAGTTCGTCCTACGAGCAGTACTTC. Translation gives CASSPSSSSYEQYF.

To note about this clone: Relative to the germline gene, one junction end is altered; a read error may explain this. The chain joins TRBV11-2 to TRBJ1-1; D gene uncertain. CDR3 size: 15 residues. The V gene's germline CDR1 is SGHAT and CDR2 FQNNGV. The CDR3, as DNA: TGTGCCAGCAGCTTAGTACGCGGGGTGAAGACTGAAGCTTTCTTT. Residues: CASSLVRGVKTEAFF.

This sequence joins TRBV21-1 and TRBJ1-4; TRBD1 was called by the table and not checked on the DNA. TRBV21-1 is annotated as a pseudogene. The CDR3 length is 16 residues. The CDR3 is CASSKCFQYPNEKLFF. CDR3 bases: TGTGCCAGCAGCAAATGTTTCCAGTACCCTAATGAAAAACTGTTTTTT.

This clone appeared many times. The V call is TRBV7-2, the J call TRBJ2-1; the D gene is possibly TRBD1 (6 bases). V lost 6 bases and J lost 0, with 12 bases in between. This CDR3 comprises 15 residues. Germline values: CDR1 SGHTA, CDR2 FQGNSA. CDR3 residues: CASSPTGISYNEQFF. CDR3 in DNA: TGTGCCAGCAGTCCTACAGGGATCTCCTACAATGAGCAGTTCTTC. Supplemented by reference TRBV7-2 and TRBJ2-1, the full variable domain reads GAGVSQSPSNKVTEKGKDVELRCDPISGHTALYWYRQSLGQGLEFLIYFQGNSAPDKSGLPSDRFSAERTGGSVSTLTIQRTQQEDSAVYLCASSPTGISYNEQFFGPGTRLTVL.

The chain uses TRBV7-8 and TRBJ2-1; the D gene is possibly TRBD2 (6 bases). V gave up 5 bases and J gave up 9 bases, with 11 bases separating them. The CDR3 sequence is 12 residues long. Germline V CDR1 and CDR2: SGHVS, FQNEAQ. Written as DNA, the CDR3 is TGTGCCAGCAGCCCCGAGGGAGGTGAGCAGTTCTTC. Its translation: CASSPEGGEQFF.

The V and J genes are TRBV5-5 and TRBJ2-2; TRBD2 aligns across 11 bases. The CDR3 length is 20 residues. Unmatched junction bases numbered 12, after V lost 2 bases and J lost 0 bases. CDR1 is SGHKS, CDR2 YYEKEE, per germline (reference sequence). CDR3 DNA sequence: TGTGCCAGCAGCTTAGTCCTAGCGGGAGGTCCATACACGAACACCGGGGAGCTGTTTTTT. Translated, it gives CASSLVLAGGPYTNTGELFF.

In its sample, this clone was seen a few times. The chain couples TRBV7-9 to TRBJ1-1; D gene ambiguous. Germline V gives CDR1 SEHNR, CDR2 FQNEAQ (reference sequence). Trimming left V 1 base short and J 0 bases short, with 12 bases between. This CDR3 spans 16 amino acids. CDR3 region: CASSLGLVKMNTEAFF. The CDR3 nucleotides are TGTGCCAGCAGCTTAGGCCTAGTCAAAATGAACACTGAAGCTTTCTTT.

The chain carries TRBV6-5 and TRBJ1-1; 11 nucleotides match TRBD1. Trimming took 6 bases from V and 1 from J; bases not matched to a gene: 1. Germline V gene sequence: CDR1 MNHEY, CDR2 SVGAGI. This CDR3 spans 14 amino acids. The CDR3 loop is CASRGQGGNTEAFF. CDR3 sequence (DNA): TGTGCCAGCAGGGGACAGGGGGGGAACACTGAAGCTTTCTTT.

This rearrangement joins TRBV27 to TRBJ1-2; the D gene is possibly TRBD1 (6 bases). The V gene's germline CDR1 is MNHEY and CDR2 SMNVEV (reference sequence). The CDR3 extends over 15 amino acids. V gave up 5 bases and J gave up 7 bases, with 20 bases separating them. CDR3 sequence: CASSSLGQLGGGYTF. The CDR3 DNA follows: TGTGCCAGCAGTAGCCTTGGACAGCTAGGGGGTGGCTACACCTTC.

Only a few counts were recorded for this clone. The gene calls are TRBV6-5 and TRBJ2-7; TRBD2 matches 8 bases. The length of the CDR3 is 16 residues. V gave up 0 bases and J gave up 0 bases; unmatched junction bases: 4. Germline V gene sequence: CDR1 MNHEY, CDR2 SVGAGI. In nucleotides, the CDR3 is TGTGCCAGCAGTTACTCGAGGACTAGCCTCTCCTACGAGCAGTACTTC. It yields the protein CASSYSRTSLSYEQYF.

The chain has TRBV29-1 and TRBJ1-2, with 7 positions matching TRBD1. V trimming: 7 bases; J trimming: 4 bases; junction bases outside the gene matches: 18. This CDR3 has 16 residues. The germline V gene has CDR1 SQVTM and CDR2 ANQGSEA. The CDR3 DNA follows: TGCAGCGCGAGACCGGGAGACAGGGCCCTGCCCTATGGCTACACCTTC. Translating it yields CSARPGDRALPYGYTF. Drawing the rest from reference TRBV29-1 and TRBJ1-2, the complete variable domain is SAVISQKPSRDICQRGTSLTIQCQVDSQVTMMFWYRQQPGQSLTLIATANQGSEATYESGFVIDKFPISRPNLTFSTLTVSNMSPEDSSIYLCSARPGDRALPYGYTFGSGTRLTVV.

This chain uses TRBV5-1 with TRBJ2-3, with D possibly matching TRBD2 (5 bases). This CDR3 has 17 amino acids. CDR1 and CDR2 (germline): SGHRS, YFSETQ. The ends were cut back, 1 base at V and 6 bases at J, with 21 bases in the middle. Here the CDR3 DNA reads TGCGCCAGCAGCTTGTACCCTAGTTTCGGCGAGGGCGATACGCAGTATTTT. Translating it yields CASSLYPSFGEGDTQYF.

V is TRBV5-4 and J is TRBJ1-2, with 9 bases matching TRBD1. The CDR3 runs 15 residues. After removal of 3 bases from V and 8 bases from J, the junction contained 11 bases not matched to a gene. Germline V CDR1 and CDR2: SGHNT, YYREEE (reference sequence). CDR3 nucleotides: TGTGCCAGCAGCTCGGGGGACAGGGAGTTTGAGGGCTACACCTTC. This sequence encodes CASSSGDREFEGYTF.